This T cell receptor (beta chain) was found in a study of HIV-infected patients and healthy controls. J lost 7 bases, V lost 2 bases, and 5 bases had no gene match. Germline V gene data show CDR1 as SEHNR and CDR2 as FQNEAQ (reference sequence). The CDR3 is made up of 15 amino acids. A single record per CDR3 protein comes from TCRdb applying MiXCR to the 5' RACE reads. This sample has around 58,000 distinct CDR3 sequences, with 19% found just once. The table lists this clonotype with many counts. The sample consisted of CD4+ T cells from blood. This receptor was obtained from a human donor in good health. This sequence joins TRBV7-9 and TRBJ1-6; 7 bases agree with TRBD1. The CDR3 spells CASSLPRQGNSPLHF. CDR3 nucleotide sequence: TGTGCCAGCAGCTTACCGAGACAGGGAAATTCACCCCTCCACTTT.